This passage covers 7 T cell receptor beta chains from one sample sequenced in a study of early T cells in non-severe SARS-CoV-2 infection (dated by TCRdb to the early 2020s). Library generation was performed with 5' RACE. Sequenced using a NextSeq 500. TCRdb reprocessed the public reads (quality trimming at Q25 with fastp, clone calling with MiXCR) and kept in-frame beta chains. Rows are unified per CDR3 protein, each entry keeping the most common DNA and genes. Present in this sample are tens of thousands of distinct CDR3 sequences, 12% of which were seen just once. The top ten hold about a sixth of the sample. Specimen: whole blood. The receptor set was obtained from an adult who was a healthcare worker with PCR-confirmed SARS-CoV-2 infection or an uninfected control (not recorded which).

This clonotype came up a few times. Here the CDR3 DNA reads TGCGCCAGCAGCCAATCCTGGTTACTGAGCAATGAGCAGTTCTTC. Protein sequence: CASSQSWLLSNEQFF. V and J are TRBV4-3 and TRBJ2-1; D uncertain. The V gene lost 2 bases and the J gene lost 6 bases, with 14 bases spanning the gap. Germline CDR1 is LGHNA and CDR2 is YSLEER. CDR3 size: 15 residues.

J is TRBJ2-5 and V is TRBV5-1; D gene ambiguous. The CDR3 is 13 residues long. The germline gives CDR1 SGHRS, CDR2 YFSETQ. The V end was cut by 0 bases, the J end by 5 bases, with 8 bases between. CDR3: CASSLGALETQYF. The CDR3 bases are TGCGCCAGCAGCTTGGGGGCGTTGGAGACCCAGTACTTC.

The chain carries TRBV5-1 and TRBJ1-1; 9 positions match TRBD1. Germline V gene data show CDR1 as SGHRS and CDR2 as YFSETQ. CDR3 length equals 17 residues. J was trimmed by 7 bases and V by 4 bases; bases with no gene match: 17. For the CDR3, the DNA is TGCGCCAGCAGCCACACAGGGGGCGCCTCACTGATTGATGAAGCTTTCTTT. It translates to CASSHTGGASLIDEAFF.

This clonotype was detected only a few times. The junction departs from germline at one end; a sequencing error may be responsible. This chain links TRBV7-7 with TRBJ2-2; 12 bases map to TRBD1. Germline V gene sequence: CDR1 SSHAT, CDR2 FNYEAQ (reference sequence). The CDR3 has 18 amino acids. The CDR3 DNA sequence: TGTGCTAGCAGCTTACTCCCCACGGGACAGGGGGCCCCCGGGGAGCTGTTTTTT. Its translation: CASSLLPTGQGAPGELFF. The full variable domain, with the rest looked up from reference TRBV7-7 and TRBJ2-2, is GAGVSQSPRYKVTKRGQDVTLRCDPISSHATLYWYQQALGQGPEFLTYFNYEAQPDKSGLPSDRFSAERPEGSISTLTIQRTEQRDSAMYRCASSLLPTGQGAPGELFFGEGSRLTVL.

This clonotype occurred a few times. CDR3 residues: CASSHEKLFF. The CDR3 DNA follows: TGTGCCAGCAGCCATGAAAAACTGTTTTTT. V and J are TRBV7-9 and TRBJ1-4; unclear D gene. The CDR3 spans 10 residues. Germline V gives CDR1 SEHNR, CDR2 FQNEAQ (reference sequence). V lost 5 bases and J 6 bases, leaving 1 base between the germline ends.

This clonotype was picked up many times. This chain links TRBV6-6 with TRBJ2-7; D might be TRBD1 (7 bases). Germline V gene lookup returns CDR1 MNHNY and CDR2 SVGAGI (reference sequence). With 7 bases removed from V and 1 base from J, the gap between germline ends came to 17 bases. The CDR3 is 15 residues long. In nucleotides, the CDR3 is TGTGCCAGCACCCGCGGGGCAGGGGGGTCCTACGAGCAGTACTTC. It yields the protein CASTRGAGGSYEQYF.

This clonotype appeared a few times. V gene TRBV9 combines with J gene TRBJ2-3; 7 bases map to TRBD2. The CDR3 runs to 15 residues. V shed 3 bases and J 1 base; nucleotides not matched to a gene: 5. Germline V gives CDR1 SGDLS, CDR2 YYNGEE. CDR3 residues: CASSGRGSGTDTQYF. CDR3 nucleotide sequence: TGTGCCAGCAGCGGGCGCGGGAGTGGCACAGATACGCAGTATTTT.